These 21 T cell receptor beta chains originate from one sample sequenced in a study of CD8+CD57+ T cells in acquired aplastic anemia. Profiling that covered TCR beta VDJ and CDR3 relied on genomic DNA as its template. One entry per CDR3 protein results from TCRdb running MiXCR on the reads. Of about 200,000 distinct CDR3 sequences listed, 65% are singletons. Those patients picked for sequencing had displayed CD8+CD57+ cell expansion on flow cytometry. The sample consisted of sorted CD4+, CD8+, or CD8+CD57+ T cells (not recorded which) from PBMCs. The receptors come from a human donor with aplastic anemia.

The rearrangement joins TRBV9 to TRBJ1-6; 9 bases map to TRBD1. V shed 4 bases, J shed 9 bases, and the junction held 14 bases outside the gene matches. CDR1 is SGDLS and CDR2 is YYNGEE in the germline V gene. This CDR3 has 17 amino acids. The CDR3 bases are TGTGCCAGCAGCCAAGGGAGGACAGGGGCAACATTTTCACCCCTCCACTTT. This gives the protein CASSQGRTGATFSPLHF.

The chain recombines TRBV6-2 or TRBV6-3 with TRBJ2-1; 10 bases line up with TRBD2. This CDR3 region has 14 residues. Germline V gene sequence: CDR1 MNHEY, CDR2 SVGEGT. Germline trimming cut 6 bases from V and 13 bases from J; bases unmatched to any gene: 12. DNA of the CDR3: TGTGCCAGCAGCTTAGATCGAGCTAGCGGGGGCCAGTTCTTC. Amino acid sequence: CASSLDRASGGQFF.

V gene TRBV11-2 combines with J gene TRBJ1-1; D unclear. The V and J ends lost 7 bases and 4 bases respectively, with 13 bases between them. The CDR3 runs to 13 residues. CDR1 and CDR2 from the germline V gene are SGHAT and FQNNGV. The CDR3 region has the DNA TGTGCCAGCACCGCCAGGTCTAGCACTGAAGCTTTCTTT. Translation: CASTARSSTEAFF.

The chain is built from TRBV7-6 and TRBJ2-5; D ambiguous. The germline V and J ends were trimmed by 4 bases and 5 bases, with 14 bases remaining between them. The CDR3 consists of 14 residues. Germline values: CDR1 SGHVS, CDR2 FNYEAQ. CDR3 nucleotides: TGTGCCAGCAGCTCCATGGTAGTCGGGGAGACCCAGTACTTC. Residues: CASSSMVVGETQYF.

The chain carries TRBV5-1 and TRBJ1-1, with D unclear. Germline V gene sequence: CDR1 SGHRS, CDR2 YFSETQ. Trimming took 4 bases from V and 8 from J, leaving 9 bases between them. The CDR3 runs 11 residues. CDR3 nucleotides: TGCGCCAGCAGCACGGGTGGGGAAGCTTTCTTT. Protein: CASSTGGEAFF.

The genes are TRBV6-5 and TRBJ2-7; 9 nucleotides align to TRBD1. Germline V lookup: CDR1 MNHEY, CDR2 SVGAGI. V lost 4 bases to trimming and J lost 2 bases; unmatched junction nucleotides: 6. The CDR3 is 15 residues long. The CDR3 sequence: CASSFRDRVPYEQYF. Here the CDR3 DNA reads TGTGCCAGCAGTTTCCGGGACAGGGTCCCCTACGAGCAGTACTTC.

Details on this clonotype: The junction departs from the called germline gene at one end, perhaps through a read error. The V and J genes are TRBV7-3 and TRBJ1-2, with 12 nucleotides matching TRBD1. CDR3 length: 13 residues. Germline CDR1 reads SGHTA; CDR2 reads FQGTGA. CDR3 residues: CASSLRGQGAAAF. For the CDR3, the DNA is TGTGCCAGCAGCTTACGGGGACAGGGGGCCGCCGCCTTC.

This clonotype was detected many times. The chain combines TRBV19 with TRBJ2-7; 8 bases map to TRBD1. The CDR3 has 16 amino acids. Unmatched junction bases numbered 11, after V lost 5 bases and J lost 2 bases. CDR1 is LNHDA, CDR2 SQIVND, per germline (reference sequence). This chain's CDR3 is CASSPLGPQGAYEQYF. In nucleotides, the CDR3 is TGTGCCAGTAGTCCCTTGGGCCCACAGGGGGCCTACGAGCAGTACTTC.

J is TRBJ1-1 and V is TRBV6-1; maybe TRBD1 (5 bases). Germline values: CDR1 MNHNS, CDR2 SASEGT. The CDR3 covers 14 residues. V lost 8 bases to trimming and J lost 3 bases, with 16 bases between them. Here the CDR3 reads CASSWSRADTEAFF. CDR3 nucleotide sequence: TGTGCCAGCTCATGGAGCAGGGCGGACACTGAAGCTTTCTTT.

The chain uses TRBV12-3 or TRBV12-4 and TRBJ2-3; 9 bases are a match to TRBD1. The V segment lost 5 bases and the J segment 5 bases; nucleotides outside the gene matches: 8. The length of the CDR3 is 15 residues. CDR3 loop: CASSARTGAEDTQYF. In nucleotides, the CDR3 is TGTGCCAGCAGTGCGAGGACAGGGGCGGAAGATACGCAGTATTTT.

The rearrangement links TRBV20-1 to TRBJ1-1, with 7 bases aligning to TRBD1. Germline loops: CDR1 DFQATT, CDR2 SNEGSKA (reference sequence). This CDR3 has 11 amino acids. Trimming at V came to 3 bases and at J to 10 bases, leaving 5 bases not matched to a gene. The CDR3 DNA sequence: TGCAGTGCTAGCTCCAGGGGGGGAGCTTTCTTT. Translation gives CSASSRGGAFF.

The chain combines TRBV24-1 with TRBJ2-3; 8 bases match TRBD1. The CDR3 has 15 amino acids. The trim removed 4 bases at V and 4 bases at J, leaving 6 bases unmatched. Germline V gives CDR1 KGHDR, CDR2 SFDVKD. The CDR3 region is CATSEETGESDTQYF. The CDR3 DNA follows: TGTGCCACCAGTGAAGAGACAGGGGAATCAGATACGCAGTATTTT.

The chain joins TRBV2 to TRBJ2-7; no clear D gene. Per the germline V gene, CDR1 is SNHLY and CDR2 is FYNNEI. The CDR3 is made up of 13 amino acids. V shed 6 bases and J shed 3 bases, with 12 bases lying between them. CDR3 nucleotide sequence: TGTGCCAGCAGAGTGCTATCGAGCTACGAGCAGTACTTC. Amino acids: CASRVLSSYEQYF. Supplemented by reference TRBV2 and TRBJ2-7, the full variable domain reads EPEVTQTPSHQVTQMGQEVILRCVPISNHLYFYWYRQILGQKVEFLVSFYNNEISEKSEIFDDQFSVERPDGSNFTLKIRSTKLEDSAMYFCASRVLSSYEQYFGPGTRLTVT.

The chain uses TRBV10-3 and TRBJ1-6, with 8 bases that match TRBD1. CDR3 size: 13 residues. J gave up 10 bases and V 4 bases, and 3 bases lay outside the gene matches. The germline CDR1 and CDR2 sequences are ENHRY and SYGVKD. The CDR3 sequence: CAISVQGESPLHF. The CDR3 DNA is TGTGCCATCAGTGTACAGGGGGAATCACCCCTCCACTTT.

This sequence joins TRBV28 and TRBJ2-7; D gene unclear. Germline CDR1 is MDHEN and CDR2 is SYDVKM. The CDR3 contains 14 residues. V gave up 5 bases and J gave up 2 bases, with 13 bases separating them. The CDR3 reads CASSITGRAYEQYF. The CDR3 nucleotides read TGTGCCAGCAGTATTACCGGACGGGCCTACGAGCAGTACTTC.

The chain recombines TRBV4-1 with TRBJ2-2, with D hard to call. The CDR3 spans 17 residues. V lost 1 base and J lost 4, with 16 bases in between. Germline values: CDR1 MGHRA, CDR2 YSYEKL. CDR3 sequence (DNA): TGCGCCAGCAGCCAAGGGCAACTCGCTTGGCTCACCGGGGAGCTGTTTTTT. Encoded protein: CASSQGQLAWLTGELFF.

A word on this clonotype: A junction end diverges from the germline sequence, so it may reflect a read error. The chain combines TRBV20-1 with TRBJ2-7, with D possibly matching TRBD1 (5 bases). CDR1 and CDR2 (germline): DFQATT, SNEGSKA (reference sequence). The CDR3 totals 13 residues. Written as DNA, the CDR3 is TGCAGTGCTGCCGCGGACAACTCCCACGAGCAGTACTTC. Its protein is CSAAADNSHEQYF.

This clonotype was seen at least ten times. The V call is TRBV7-7, the J call TRBJ2-2; 7 bases align to TRBD1. Per the germline V gene, CDR1 is SSHAT and CDR2 is FNYEAQ (reference sequence). The CDR3 has 17 amino acids. V lost 5 bases, J lost 0 bases, and 9 bases stayed unmatched. CDR3 nucleotide sequence: TGTGCCAGCAGCCCCTTAACCGGGACAGCGAACACCGGGGAGCTGTTTTTT. Amino acid sequence: CASSPLTGTANTGELFF.

The sample holds many counts of this clonotype. This rearrangement joins TRBV5-6 to TRBJ2-5; D ambiguous. Germline V gene data show CDR1 as SGHDT and CDR2 as YYEEEE. V lost 3 bases and J lost 4, with 4 bases in between. The length of the CDR3 is 11 residues. This chain's CDR3 is CASSSIETQYF. CDR3 coding DNA: TGTGCCAGCAGCTCGATAGAGACCCAGTACTTC.

This clonotype was picked up many times. The J gene is TRBJ2-5, the V gene TRBV7-8, with D unclear. The germline V and J ends were trimmed by 3 bases and 0 bases, with 8 bases remaining between them. CDR1 and CDR2 from the germline V gene are SGHVS and FQNEAQ. This CDR3 contains 14 residues. The CDR3: CASSFLRYQETQYF. CDR3 bases: TGTGCCAGCAGCTTCCTCCGGTACCAAGAGACCCAGTACTTC.

The chain has TRBV12-3 or TRBV12-4 and TRBJ2-1; D gene uncertain. The CDR3 consists of 9 residues. Deletions cut 10 bases from V and 10 bases from J, with 8 bases between. Written as DNA, the CDR3 is TGTGCCAACGAAGGGGAGCAGTTCTTC. Protein product: CANEGEQFF.